A single sample gave rise to the 7 T cell receptor beta chains below, sequenced in a study of blood T cell repertoires in COVID-19. Method: immunoSEQ multiplex PCR; TCRdb's copy keeps in-frame clones and lacks some. This table holds approximately 220,000 clones, approximately 92% found once. The sequenced sample consisted of PBMCs or T cells enriched from blood (not recorded which). All receptors come from a young woman in a cohort exposed to, infected with or recovered from COVID-19 (not recorded which).

J is TRBJ1-3 and V is TRBV5-1; TRBD1 is a possible D gene (6 bases). The CDR3 consists of 18 residues. Trimming stripped 0 bases from V and 1 base from J, with 17 bases between. Germline-derived CDR1 and CDR2 are SGHRS and YFSETQ. CDR3 in amino acids: CASSLDYSTGRSGNTIYF. CDR3 nucleotides: TGCGCCAGCAGCTTGGATTATAGTACAGGGAGATCTGGAAACACCATATATTTT.

This chain joins TRBV19 and TRBJ1-2; the D is unclear. Germline V gene lookup returns CDR1 LNHDA and CDR2 SQIVND (reference sequence). V was shortened by 0 bases and J by 4 bases, with 15 bases between the two germline ends. This CDR3 spans 16 amino acids. This CDR3 is CASSIDLEERFYGYTF. CDR3 coding DNA: TGTGCCAGTAGTATAGATCTGGAGGAGCGCTTCTATGGCTACACCTTC.

The J gene is TRBJ2-7, the V gene TRBV19, with 8 bases lining up with TRBD1. Germline CDR1 reads LNHDA; CDR2 reads SQIVND (reference sequence). The length of the CDR3 is 14 residues. J lost 2 bases, V lost 3 bases, and 3 bases had no gene match. DNA of the CDR3: TGTGCCAGTAGTATCGAACAGGGGGCCTACGAGCAGTACTTC. Its translation: CASSIEQGAYEQYF.

V usage is TRBV5-1 and J usage is TRBJ2-7, with D tentatively TRBD1 (6 bases). The germline gives CDR1 SGHRS, CDR2 YFSETQ. The CDR3 sequence is 15 residues long. Trimming removed 2 bases at V and 7 bases at J, with 19 bases between. DNA of the CDR3: TGCGCCAGCAGCTTAACGGGACACACTTCCCGTGAGCAGTACTTC. This codes for CASSLTGHTSREQYF.

The rearrangement uses TRBV30 and TRBJ2-1; no clear D gene. The germline V gene has CDR1 GTSNPN and CDR2 SVGIG (reference sequence). The CDR3 spans 14 residues. Trimming pared 4 bases from V and 0 bases from J, leaving 10 bases between. Here the CDR3 reads CAWTDISSYNEQFF. In DNA, the CDR3 is TGTGCCTGGACCGACATAAGCTCCTACAATGAGCAGTTCTTC.

The chain uses TRBV6-5 and TRBJ1-3; 11 bases are shared with TRBD1. The germline gives CDR1 MNHEY, CDR2 SVGAGI. V lost 4 bases, J lost 4 bases, and 6 bases stayed unmatched. The CDR3 totals 16 residues. CDR3 nucleotide sequence: TGTGCCAGCAGTTCCCCGGACAGGGGGCCAGGAAACACCATATATTTT. Residues: CASSSPDRGPGNTIYF.

The CDR3 DNA is TGCGCCAGCAGCTTCCGGGAATCCTCCTATAATTCACCCCTCCACTTT. Residues: CASSFRESSYNSPLHF. J is TRBJ1-6 and V is TRBV5-1, with D uncertain. In germline, CDR1 is SGHRS, CDR2 YFSETQ. The ends were cut back, 2 bases at V and 0 bases at J, with 9 bases in the middle. This CDR3 region has 16 residues. Filled out from reference TRBV5-1 and TRBJ1-6, the complete variable domain reads KAGVTQTPRYLIKTRGQQVTLSCSPISGHRSVSWYQQTPGQGLQFLFEYFSETQRNKGNFPGRFSGRQFSNSRSEMNVSTLELGDSALYLCASSFRESSYNSPLHFGNGTRLTVT.